These T cell receptor beta chains were read from a single sample in a study of blood T cell repertoires in COVID-19. Profiled with immunoSEQ multiplex PCR; TCRdb holds only in-frame clones, not every one. In the table there are about 34,000 clones, over 90% of which are singletons. The specimen was peripheral blood. The receptors originated from a human donor in a cohort sampled during active COVID-19. CDR3s include the opening cysteine and the closing phenylalanine or tryptophan. The D gene is left open where the match is weak. Only part of the rows carry a size: once, few, many, or a class if the clone is expanded.

cdr3_aa: CASSYGLAGYEQYF; cdr3_nt: TGTGCCAGCAGCTATGGACTAGCGGGATACGAGCAGTACTTC; j_call: TRBJ2-7; v_call: TRBV5-8; cdr3_length: 14; clone_size: -; d_call: TRBD2
cdr3_aa: CASSQEVGRYSGNTIYF; cdr3_nt: TGTGCCAGCAGCCAAGAGGTGGGGCGCTACTCTGGAAACACCATATATTTT; j_call: TRBJ1-3; v_call: TRBV3-1/TRBV3-2; cdr3_length: 17; clone_size: -; d_call: -
cdr3_aa: CASSVETGAKNEQFF; cdr3_nt: TGTGCCAGCAGCGTGGAGACAGGGGCTAAAAATGAGCAGTTCTTC; j_call: TRBJ2-1; v_call: TRBV9; cdr3_length: 15; clone_size: -; d_call: TRBD1
cdr3_aa: CASSQDLSSGNTIYF; cdr3_nt: TGTGCCAGCAGCCAAGACCTGAGCTCTGGAAACACCATATATTTT; j_call: TRBJ1-3; v_call: TRBV4-2; cdr3_length: 15; clone_size: -; d_call: -
cdr3_aa: CASSRGGEFADTEAFF; cdr3_nt: TGTGCCAGCTCCCGAGGAGGGGAATTTGCGGACACTGAAGCTTTCTTT; j_call: TRBJ1-1; v_call: TRBV6-6; cdr3_length: 16; clone_size: -; d_call: -
cdr3_aa: CSGLAGLTDTQYF; cdr3_nt: TGCAGCGGACTAGCGGGACTCACAGATACGCAGTATTTT; j_call: TRBJ2-3; v_call: TRBV29-1; cdr3_length: 13; clone_size: -; d_call: TRBD2
cdr3_aa: CASSFTRRNLMNTEAFF; cdr3_nt: TGTGCCAGCAGTTTTACTAGAAGGAACCTCATGAACACTGAAGCTTTCTTT; j_call: TRBJ1-1; v_call: TRBV28; cdr3_length: 17; clone_size: once; d_call: -
cdr3_aa: CASSSPRTRQPQHF; cdr3_nt: TGCGCCAGCAGCTCCCCCCGGACACGTCAGCCCCAGCATTTT; j_call: TRBJ1-5; v_call: TRBV5-1; cdr3_length: 14; clone_size: -; d_call: -
cdr3_aa: CASSQEGRASYGYTF; cdr3_nt: TGCGCCAGCAGCCAAGAAGGCAGGGCCAGCTATGGCTACACCTTC; j_call: TRBJ1-2; v_call: TRBV4-1; cdr3_length: 15; clone_size: -; d_call: -
cdr3_aa: CASSFLQGRTEAFF; cdr3_nt: TGTGCCAGCAGCTTTTTACAGGGGAGGACTGAAGCTTTCTTT; j_call: TRBJ1-1; v_call: TRBV7-9; cdr3_length: 14; clone_size: -; d_call: TRBD1
cdr3_aa: CASSHGNSWEQFF; cdr3_nt: TGTGCCAGCAGCCACGGGAACAGCTGGGAGCAGTTCTTC; j_call: TRBJ2-1; v_call: TRBV3-1/TRBV3-2; cdr3_length: 13; clone_size: -; d_call: -